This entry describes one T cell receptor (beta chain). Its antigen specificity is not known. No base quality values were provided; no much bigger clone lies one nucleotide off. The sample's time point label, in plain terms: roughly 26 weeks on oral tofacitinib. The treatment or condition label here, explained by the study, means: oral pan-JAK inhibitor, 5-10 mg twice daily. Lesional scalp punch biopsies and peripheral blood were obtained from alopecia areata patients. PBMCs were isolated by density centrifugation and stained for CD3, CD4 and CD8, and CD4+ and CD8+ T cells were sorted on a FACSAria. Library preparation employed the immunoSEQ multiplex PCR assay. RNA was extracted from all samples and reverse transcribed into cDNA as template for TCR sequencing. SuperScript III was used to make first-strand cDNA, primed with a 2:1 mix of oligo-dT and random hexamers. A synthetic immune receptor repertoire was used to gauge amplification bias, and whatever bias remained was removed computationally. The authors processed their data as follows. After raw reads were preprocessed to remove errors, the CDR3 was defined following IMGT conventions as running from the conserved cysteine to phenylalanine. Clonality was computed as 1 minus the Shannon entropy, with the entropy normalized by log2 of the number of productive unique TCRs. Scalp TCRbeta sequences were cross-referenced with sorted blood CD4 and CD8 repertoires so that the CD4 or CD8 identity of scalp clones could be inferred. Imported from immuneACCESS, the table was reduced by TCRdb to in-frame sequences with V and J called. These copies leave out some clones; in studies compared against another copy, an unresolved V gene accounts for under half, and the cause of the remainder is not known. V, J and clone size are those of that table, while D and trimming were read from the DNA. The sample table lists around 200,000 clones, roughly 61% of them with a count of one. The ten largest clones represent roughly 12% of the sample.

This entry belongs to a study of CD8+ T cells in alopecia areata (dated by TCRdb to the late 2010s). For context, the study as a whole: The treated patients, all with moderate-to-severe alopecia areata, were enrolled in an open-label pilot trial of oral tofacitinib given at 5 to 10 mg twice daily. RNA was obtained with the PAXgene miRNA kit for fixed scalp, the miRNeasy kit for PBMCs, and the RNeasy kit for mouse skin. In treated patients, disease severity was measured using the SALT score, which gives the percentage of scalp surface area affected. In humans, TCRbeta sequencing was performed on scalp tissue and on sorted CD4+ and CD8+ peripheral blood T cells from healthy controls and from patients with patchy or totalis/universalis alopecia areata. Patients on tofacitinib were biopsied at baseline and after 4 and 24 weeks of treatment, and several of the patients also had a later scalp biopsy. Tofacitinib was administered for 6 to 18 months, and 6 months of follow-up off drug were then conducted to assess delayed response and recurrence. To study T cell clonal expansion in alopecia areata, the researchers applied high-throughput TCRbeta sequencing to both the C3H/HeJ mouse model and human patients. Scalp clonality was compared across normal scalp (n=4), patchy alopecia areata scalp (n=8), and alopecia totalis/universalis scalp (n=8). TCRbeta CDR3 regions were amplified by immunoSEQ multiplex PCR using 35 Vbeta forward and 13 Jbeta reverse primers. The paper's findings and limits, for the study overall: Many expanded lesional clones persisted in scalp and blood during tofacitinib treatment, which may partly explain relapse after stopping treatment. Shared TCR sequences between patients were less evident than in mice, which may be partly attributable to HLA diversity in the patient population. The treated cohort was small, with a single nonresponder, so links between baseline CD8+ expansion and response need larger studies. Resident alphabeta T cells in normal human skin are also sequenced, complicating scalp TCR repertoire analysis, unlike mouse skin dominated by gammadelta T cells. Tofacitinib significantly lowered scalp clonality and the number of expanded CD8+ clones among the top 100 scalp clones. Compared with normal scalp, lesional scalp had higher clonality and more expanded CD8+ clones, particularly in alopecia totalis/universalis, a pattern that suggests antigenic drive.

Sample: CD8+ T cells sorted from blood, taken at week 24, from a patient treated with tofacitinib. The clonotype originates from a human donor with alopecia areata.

The CDR3 region reads CASSGGRGETQYF. At the DNA level, the sequence is TGTGCCAGCAGCGGCGGGAGAGGAGAGACCCAGTACTTC. The chain couples TRBV5-6 to TRBJ2-5, with 7 central nucleotides matching TRBD2. From cysteine to phenylalanine, the CDR3 is 13 amino acids long. Only the CDR3 DNA stays, 39 bases, in frame from base 1. Reading the germline V gene gives CDR1 SGHDT and CDR2 YYEEEE. Clipping removes 4 bases from V and 4 bases from J, with 4 as the unmatched junction base count.